This TCR beta chain was observed in a study of blood T cell repertoires in COVID-19. Study context: Material from acute and convalescent COVID-19 was sourced from the United States, Italy and Spain. T cells, B-cell-depleted T cells, or PBMCs supplied cDNA or gDNA.

Original analysis: How many nucleated cells were present was estimated from reference gene primer amplification. Clones were read by immunoSEQ multiplex PCR, and TCRdb kept only the in-frame ones, dropping some. D and trimming come from the DNA, and the V and J calls and clone size come from that table. The data contain 43,000 or so clones, approximately 90% of them singletons. The CDR3 length is 16 residues. Losses at the gene ends were 4 bases for V and 9 bases for J; bases not matched to a gene: 14. Germline loops: CDR1 SGDLS, CDR2 YYNGEE. This TCR came from a man aged 60-69 years with active COVID-19. The gene calls are TRBV9 and TRBJ2-1, with 9 nucleotides matching TRBD1. Input material: peripheral blood. CDR3 in amino acids: CASSKGTGGLAGEQFF. The DNA of the CDR3 is TGTGCCAGCAGCAAAGGAACAGGGGGCCTGGCGGGTGAGCAGTTCTTC.